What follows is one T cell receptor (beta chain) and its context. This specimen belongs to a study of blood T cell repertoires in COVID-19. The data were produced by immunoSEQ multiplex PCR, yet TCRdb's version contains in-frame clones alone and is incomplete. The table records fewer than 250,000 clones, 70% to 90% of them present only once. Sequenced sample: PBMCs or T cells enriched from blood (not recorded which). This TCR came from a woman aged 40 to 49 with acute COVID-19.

This chain's CDR3 is CASSMRTGDSYEQYF. The DNA of the CDR3 is TGTGCCAGCAGTATGCGGACAGGAGACTCCTACGAGCAGTACTTC. The V gene is TRBV6-2 or TRBV6-3, the J gene TRBJ2-7; 7 bases align to TRBD1. The CDR3 runs to 15 residues. In germline, CDR1 is MNHEY, CDR2 SVGEGT. J lost 0 bases, V lost 5 bases, and 7 bases had no gene match.